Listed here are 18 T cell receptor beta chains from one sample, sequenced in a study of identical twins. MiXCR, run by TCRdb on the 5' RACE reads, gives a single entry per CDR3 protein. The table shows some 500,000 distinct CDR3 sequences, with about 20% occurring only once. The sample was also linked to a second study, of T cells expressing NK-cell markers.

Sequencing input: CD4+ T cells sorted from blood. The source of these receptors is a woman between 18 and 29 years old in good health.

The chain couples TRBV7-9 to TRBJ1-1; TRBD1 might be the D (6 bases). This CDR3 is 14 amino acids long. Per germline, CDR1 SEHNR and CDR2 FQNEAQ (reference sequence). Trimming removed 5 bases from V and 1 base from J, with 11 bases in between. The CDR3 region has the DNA TGTGCCAGCAGCCAACAGGGTGGGAACACTGAAGCTTTCTTT. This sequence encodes CASSQQGGNTEAFF.

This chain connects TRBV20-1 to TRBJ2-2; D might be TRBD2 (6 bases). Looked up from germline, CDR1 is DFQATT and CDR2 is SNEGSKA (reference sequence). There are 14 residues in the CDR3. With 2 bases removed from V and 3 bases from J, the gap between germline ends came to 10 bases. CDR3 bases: TGCAGTGCTAGACAAGGACTACACACCGGGGAGCTGTTTTTT. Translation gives CSARQGLHTGELFF.

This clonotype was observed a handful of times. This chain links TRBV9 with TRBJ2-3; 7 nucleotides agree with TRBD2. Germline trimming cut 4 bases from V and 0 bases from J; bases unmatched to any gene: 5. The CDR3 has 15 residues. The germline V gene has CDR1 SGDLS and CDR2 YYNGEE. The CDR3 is CASSRGDSSTDTQYF. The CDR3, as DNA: TGTGCCAGCAGCCGGGGGGACTCCAGCACAGATACGCAGTATTTT.

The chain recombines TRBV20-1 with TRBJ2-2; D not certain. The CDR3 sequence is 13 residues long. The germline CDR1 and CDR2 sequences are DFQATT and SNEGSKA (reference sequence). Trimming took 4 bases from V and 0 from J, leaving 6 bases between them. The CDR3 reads CSATGPNTGELFF. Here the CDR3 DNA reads TGCAGTGCTACCGGACCGAACACCGGGGAGCTGTTTTTT.

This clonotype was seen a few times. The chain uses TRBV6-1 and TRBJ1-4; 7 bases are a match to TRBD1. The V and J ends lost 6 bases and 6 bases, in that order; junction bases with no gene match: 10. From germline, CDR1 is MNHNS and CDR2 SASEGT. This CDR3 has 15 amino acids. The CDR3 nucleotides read TGTGCCAGCAGGCCATTACAGGGGTATGATGAAAAACTGTTTTTT. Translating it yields CASRPLQGYDEKLFF.

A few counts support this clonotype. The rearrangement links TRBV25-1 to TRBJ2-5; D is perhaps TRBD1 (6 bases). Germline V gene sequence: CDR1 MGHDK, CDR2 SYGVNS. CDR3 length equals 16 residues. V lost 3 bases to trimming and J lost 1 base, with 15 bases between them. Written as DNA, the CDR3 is TGTGCCAGCAGTGACCGACGACAGGCCCGCCAAGAGACCCAGTACTTC. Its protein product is CASSDRRQARQETQYF. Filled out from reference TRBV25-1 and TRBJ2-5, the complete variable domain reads EADIYQTPRYLVIGTGKKITLECSQTMGHDKMYWYQQDPGMELHLIHYSYGVNSTEKGDLSSESTVSRIRTEHFPLTLESARPSHTSQYLCASSDRRQARQETQYFGPGTRLLVL.

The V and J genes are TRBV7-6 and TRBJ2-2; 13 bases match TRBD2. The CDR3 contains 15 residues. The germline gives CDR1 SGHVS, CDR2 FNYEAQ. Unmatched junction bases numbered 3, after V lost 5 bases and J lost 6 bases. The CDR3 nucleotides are TGTGCCAGCAGCCGACTAGCGGGAGGCCCCGGGGAGCTGTTTTTT. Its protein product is CASSRLAGGPGELFF.

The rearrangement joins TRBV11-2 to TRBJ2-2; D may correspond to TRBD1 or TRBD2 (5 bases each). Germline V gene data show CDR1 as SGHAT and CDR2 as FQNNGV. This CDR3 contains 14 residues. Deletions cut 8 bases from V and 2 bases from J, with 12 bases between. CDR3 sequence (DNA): TGTGCCAGCGGGGACCCGTATAACACCGGGGAGCTGTTTTTT. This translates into CASGDPYNTGELFF.

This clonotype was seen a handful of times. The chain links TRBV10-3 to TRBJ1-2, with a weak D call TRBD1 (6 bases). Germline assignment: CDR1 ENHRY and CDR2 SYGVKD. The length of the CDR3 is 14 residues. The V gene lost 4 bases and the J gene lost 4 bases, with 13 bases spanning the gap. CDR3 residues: CAISGDGQIYGYTF. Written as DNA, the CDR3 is TGTGCCATCAGTGGAGATGGACAGATCTATGGCTACACCTTC.

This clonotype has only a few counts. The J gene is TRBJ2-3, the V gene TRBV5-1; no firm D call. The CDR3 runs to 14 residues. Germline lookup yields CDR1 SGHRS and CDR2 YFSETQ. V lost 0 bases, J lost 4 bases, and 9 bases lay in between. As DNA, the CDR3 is TGCGCCAGCAGCTTGGCCTCTAGTCCAGATACGCAGTATTTT. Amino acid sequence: CASSLASSPDTQYF.

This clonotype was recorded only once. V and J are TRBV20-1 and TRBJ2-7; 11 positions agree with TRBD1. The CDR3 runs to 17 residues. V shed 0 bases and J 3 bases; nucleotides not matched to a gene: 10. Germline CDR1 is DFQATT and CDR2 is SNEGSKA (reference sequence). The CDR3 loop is CSARDSYGTGGLYEQYF. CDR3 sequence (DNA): TGCAGTGCTAGAGATAGTTACGGGACAGGGGGGCTCTACGAGCAGTACTTC.

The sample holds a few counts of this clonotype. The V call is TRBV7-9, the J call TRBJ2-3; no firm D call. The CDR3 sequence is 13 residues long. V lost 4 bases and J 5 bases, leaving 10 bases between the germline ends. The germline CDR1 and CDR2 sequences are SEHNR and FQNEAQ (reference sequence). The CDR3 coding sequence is TGTGCCAGCAGCTACCCGGCCGGAGATACGCAGTATTTT. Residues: CASSYPAGDTQYF.

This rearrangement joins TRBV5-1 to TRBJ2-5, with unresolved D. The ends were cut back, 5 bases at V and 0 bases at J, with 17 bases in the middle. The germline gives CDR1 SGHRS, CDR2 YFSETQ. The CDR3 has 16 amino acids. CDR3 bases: TGCGCCAGCAGAGTATTTGGCAGGCCAGACCAAGAGACCCAGTACTTC. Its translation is CASRVFGRPDQETQYF. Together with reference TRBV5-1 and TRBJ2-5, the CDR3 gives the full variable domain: KAGVTQTPRYLIKTRGQQVTLSCSPISGHRSVSWYQQTPGQGLQFLFEYFSETQRNKGNFPGRFSGRQFSNSRSEMNVSTLELGDSALYLCASRVFGRPDQETQYFGPGTRLLVL.

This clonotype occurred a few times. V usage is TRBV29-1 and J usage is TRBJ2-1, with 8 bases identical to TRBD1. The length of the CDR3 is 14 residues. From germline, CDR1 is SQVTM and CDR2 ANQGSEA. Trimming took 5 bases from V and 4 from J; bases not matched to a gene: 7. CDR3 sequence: CSVLPGQVYNEQFF. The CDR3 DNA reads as TGCAGCGTTTTACCGGGACAGGTTTACAATGAGCAGTTCTTC.

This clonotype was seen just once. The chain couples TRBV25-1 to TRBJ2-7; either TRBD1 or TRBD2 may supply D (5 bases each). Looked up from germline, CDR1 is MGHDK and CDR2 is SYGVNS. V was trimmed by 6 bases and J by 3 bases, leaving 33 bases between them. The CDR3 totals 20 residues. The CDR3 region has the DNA TGTGCCAGCAGGTGGGGAGATTCCGACAGATCCCTCCACCTAGACTACGAGCAGTACTTC. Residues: CASRWGDSDRSLHLDYEQYF.

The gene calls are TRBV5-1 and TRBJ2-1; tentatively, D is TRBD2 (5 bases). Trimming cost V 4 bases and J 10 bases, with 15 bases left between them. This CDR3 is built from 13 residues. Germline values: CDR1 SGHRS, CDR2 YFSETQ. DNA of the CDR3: TGCGCCAGCAGCGGAAGCGGCGAAAGAGAGCAGTTCTTC. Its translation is CASSGSGEREQFF.

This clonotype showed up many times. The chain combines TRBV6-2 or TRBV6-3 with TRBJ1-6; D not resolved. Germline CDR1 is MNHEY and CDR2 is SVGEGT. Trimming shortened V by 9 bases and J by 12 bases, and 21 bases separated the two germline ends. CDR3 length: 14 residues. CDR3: CASSSASQAGPLHF. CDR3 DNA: TGTGCCAGTTCTTCGGCGTCGCAGGCCGGACCCCTCCACTTT.

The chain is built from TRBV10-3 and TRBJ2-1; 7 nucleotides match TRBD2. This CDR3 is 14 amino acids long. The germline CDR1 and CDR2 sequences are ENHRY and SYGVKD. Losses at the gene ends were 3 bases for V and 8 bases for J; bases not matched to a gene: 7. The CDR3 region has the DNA TGTGCCATCAGTGATCAGAGGGAGGGCGATGAGCAGTTCTTC. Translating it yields CAISDQREGDEQFF.